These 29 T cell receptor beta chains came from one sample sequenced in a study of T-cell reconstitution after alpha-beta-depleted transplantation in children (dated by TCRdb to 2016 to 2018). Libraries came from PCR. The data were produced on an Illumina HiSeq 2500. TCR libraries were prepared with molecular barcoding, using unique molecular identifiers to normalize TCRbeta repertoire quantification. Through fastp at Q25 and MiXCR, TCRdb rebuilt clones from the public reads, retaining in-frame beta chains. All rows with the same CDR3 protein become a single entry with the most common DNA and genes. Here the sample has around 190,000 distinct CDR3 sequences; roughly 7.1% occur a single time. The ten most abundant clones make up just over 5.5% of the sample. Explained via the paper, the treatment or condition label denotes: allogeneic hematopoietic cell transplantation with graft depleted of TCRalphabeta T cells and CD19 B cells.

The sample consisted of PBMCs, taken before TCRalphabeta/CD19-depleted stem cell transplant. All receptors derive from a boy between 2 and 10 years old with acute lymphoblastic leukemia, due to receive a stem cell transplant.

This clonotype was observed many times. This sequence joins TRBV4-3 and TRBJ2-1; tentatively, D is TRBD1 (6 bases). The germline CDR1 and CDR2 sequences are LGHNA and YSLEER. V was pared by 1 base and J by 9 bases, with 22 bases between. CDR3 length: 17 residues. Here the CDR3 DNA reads TGCGCCAGCAGCCAAGGGCCTATTTTACTGGGGGCTAGTGAGCAGTTCTTC. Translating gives CASSQGPILLGASEQFF.

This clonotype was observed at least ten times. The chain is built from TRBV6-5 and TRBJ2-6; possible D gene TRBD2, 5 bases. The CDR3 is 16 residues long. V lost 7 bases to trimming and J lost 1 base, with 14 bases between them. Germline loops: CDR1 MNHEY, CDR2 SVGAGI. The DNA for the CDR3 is TGTGCCAGCACCTACTCCCAGCGGTCTGGGGCCAACGTCCTGACTTTC. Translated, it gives CASTYSQRSGANVLTF.

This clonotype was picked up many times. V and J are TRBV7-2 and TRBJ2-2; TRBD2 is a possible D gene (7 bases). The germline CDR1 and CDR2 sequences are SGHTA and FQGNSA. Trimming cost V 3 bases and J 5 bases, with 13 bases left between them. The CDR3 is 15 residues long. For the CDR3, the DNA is TGTGCCAGCAGCTTGGGGGGGCTTAATACCGGGGAGCTGTTTTTT. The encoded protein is CASSLGGLNTGELFF.

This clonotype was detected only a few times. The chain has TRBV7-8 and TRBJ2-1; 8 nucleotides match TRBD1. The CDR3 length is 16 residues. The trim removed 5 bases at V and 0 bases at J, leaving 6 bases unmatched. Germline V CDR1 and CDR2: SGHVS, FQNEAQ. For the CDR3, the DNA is TGTGCCAGCAGCCCAAGGACAGGGAGCTCCTACAATGAGCAGTTCTTC. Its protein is CASSPRTGSSYNEQFF.

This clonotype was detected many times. The DNA for the CDR3 is TGTGCCAGCAGCTCCACCGGGACTAGCGGGCAGCGCGCCTACAATGAGCAGTTCTTC. Translating it yields CASSSTGTSGQRAYNEQFF. The rearrangement uses TRBV11-1 and TRBJ2-1; 12 bases fit TRBD2. Per the germline V gene, CDR1 is SGHAT and CDR2 is FQDESV (reference sequence). CDR3 length: 19 residues. J gave up 2 bases and V 4 bases, and 12 bases lay outside the gene matches.

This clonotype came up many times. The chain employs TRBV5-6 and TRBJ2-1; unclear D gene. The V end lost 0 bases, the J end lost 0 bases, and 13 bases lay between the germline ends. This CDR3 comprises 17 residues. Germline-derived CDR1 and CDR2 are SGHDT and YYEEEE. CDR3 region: CASSLARTISSYNEQFF. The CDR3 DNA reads TGTGCCAGCAGCTTGGCCCGGACCATCAGCTCCTACAATGAGCAGTTCTTC.

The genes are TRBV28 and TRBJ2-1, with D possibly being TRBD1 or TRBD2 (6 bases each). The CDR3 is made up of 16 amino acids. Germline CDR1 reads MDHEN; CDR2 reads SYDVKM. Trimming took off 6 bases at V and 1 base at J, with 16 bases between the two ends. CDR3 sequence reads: CASRDTGAGSYNEQFF. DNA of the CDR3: TGTGCCAGCAGAGACACGGGGGCCGGGTCCTACAATGAGCAGTTCTTC.

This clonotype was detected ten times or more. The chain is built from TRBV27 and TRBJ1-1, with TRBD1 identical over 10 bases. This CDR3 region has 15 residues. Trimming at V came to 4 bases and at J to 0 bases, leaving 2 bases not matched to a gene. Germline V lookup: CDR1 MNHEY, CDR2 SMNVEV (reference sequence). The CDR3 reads CASSWDRGLNTEAFF. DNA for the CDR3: TGTGCCAGCAGTTGGGACAGGGGCCTGAACACTGAAGCTTTCTTT.

The CDR3 coding sequence is TGCAGTGCTAGAGATGGTTGGCCAGAAGAGACCCAGTACTTC. This sequence encodes CSARDGWPEETQYF. This chain links TRBV20-1 with TRBJ2-5; no clear D gene. The CDR3 runs to 14 residues. The germline V gene encodes CDR1 DFQATT and CDR2 SNEGSKA (reference sequence). V was trimmed by 0 bases and J by 3 bases, leaving 11 bases between them.

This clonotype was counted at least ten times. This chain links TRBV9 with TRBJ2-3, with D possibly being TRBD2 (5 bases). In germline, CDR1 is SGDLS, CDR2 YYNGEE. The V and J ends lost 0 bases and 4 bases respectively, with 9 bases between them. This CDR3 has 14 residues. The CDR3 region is CASSVGGAADTQYF. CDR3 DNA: TGTGCCAGCAGCGTAGGGGGAGCTGCAGATACGCAGTATTTT.

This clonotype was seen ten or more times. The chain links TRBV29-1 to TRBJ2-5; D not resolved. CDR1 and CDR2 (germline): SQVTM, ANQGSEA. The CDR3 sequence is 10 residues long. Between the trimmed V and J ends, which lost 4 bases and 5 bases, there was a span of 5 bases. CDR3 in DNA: TGCAGCGTTGTTGGGGAGACCCAGTACTTC. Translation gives CSVVGETQYF.

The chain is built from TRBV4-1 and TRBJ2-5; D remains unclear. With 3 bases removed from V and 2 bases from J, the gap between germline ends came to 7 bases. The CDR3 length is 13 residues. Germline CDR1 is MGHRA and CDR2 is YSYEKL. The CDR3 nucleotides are TGCGCCAGCAGCCAGATGGGTCAAGAGACCCAGTACTTC. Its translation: CASSQMGQETQYF.

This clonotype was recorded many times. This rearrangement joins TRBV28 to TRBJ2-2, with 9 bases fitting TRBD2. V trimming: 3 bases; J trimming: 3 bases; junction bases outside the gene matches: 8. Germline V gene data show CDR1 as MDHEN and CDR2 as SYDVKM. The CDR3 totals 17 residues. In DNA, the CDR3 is TGTGCCAGCAGTTTTAGCGGGAGCCCGGGGGACACCGGGGAGCTGTTTTTT. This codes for CASSFSGSPGDTGELFF.

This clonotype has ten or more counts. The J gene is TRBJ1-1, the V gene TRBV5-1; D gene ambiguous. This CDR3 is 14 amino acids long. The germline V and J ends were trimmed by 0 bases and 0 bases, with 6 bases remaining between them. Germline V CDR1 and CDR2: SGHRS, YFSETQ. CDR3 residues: CASSLVSMNTEAFF. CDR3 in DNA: TGCGCCAGCAGCTTGGTCTCCATGAACACTGAAGCTTTCTTT.

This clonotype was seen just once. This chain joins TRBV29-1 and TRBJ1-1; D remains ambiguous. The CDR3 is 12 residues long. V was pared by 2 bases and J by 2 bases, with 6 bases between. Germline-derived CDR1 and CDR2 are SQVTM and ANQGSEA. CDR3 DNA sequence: TGCAGCGTTGAAAATCTCAACACTGAAGCTTTCTTT. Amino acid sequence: CSVENLNTEAFF.

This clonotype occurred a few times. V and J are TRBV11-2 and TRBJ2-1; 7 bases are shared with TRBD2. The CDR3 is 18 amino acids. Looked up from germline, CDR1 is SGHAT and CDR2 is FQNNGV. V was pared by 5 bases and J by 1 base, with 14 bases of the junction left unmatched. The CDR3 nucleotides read TGTGCCAGCAGCCCCCCCCAAGCGGGGCTGGGGTCCTACAATGAGCAGTTCTTC. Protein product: CASSPPQAGLGSYNEQFF.

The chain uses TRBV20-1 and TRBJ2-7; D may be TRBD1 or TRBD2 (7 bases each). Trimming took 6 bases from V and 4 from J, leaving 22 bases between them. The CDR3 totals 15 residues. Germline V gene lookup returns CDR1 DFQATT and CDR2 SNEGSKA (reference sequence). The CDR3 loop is CSAPRTGRGVYEQYF. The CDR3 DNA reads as TGCAGTGCGCCCCGGACAGGCCGGGGGGTGTACGAGCAGTACTTC.

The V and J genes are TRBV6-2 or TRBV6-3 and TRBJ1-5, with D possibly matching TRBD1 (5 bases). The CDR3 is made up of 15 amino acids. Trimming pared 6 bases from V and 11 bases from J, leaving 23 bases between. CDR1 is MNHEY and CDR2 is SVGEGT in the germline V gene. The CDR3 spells CASRYDSRHGGAQHF. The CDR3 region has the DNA TGTGCCAGCAGGTACGACAGCCGCCACGGTGGGGCCCAGCATTTT.

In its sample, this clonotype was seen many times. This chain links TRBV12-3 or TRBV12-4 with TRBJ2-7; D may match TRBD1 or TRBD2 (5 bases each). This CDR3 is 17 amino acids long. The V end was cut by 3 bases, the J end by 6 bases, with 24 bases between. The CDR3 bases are TGTGCCAGCAGTTTTGGGGACGAGCTATACTATCCGTTCGAGCAGTACTTC. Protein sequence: CASSFGDELYYPFEQYF.

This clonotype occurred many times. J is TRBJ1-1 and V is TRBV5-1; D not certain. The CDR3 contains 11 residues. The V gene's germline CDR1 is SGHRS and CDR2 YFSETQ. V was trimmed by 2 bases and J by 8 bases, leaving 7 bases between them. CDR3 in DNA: TGCGCCAGCAGCTTAGGTCAAGAAGCTTTCTTT. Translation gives CASSLGQEAFF. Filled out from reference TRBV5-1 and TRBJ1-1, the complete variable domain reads KAGVTQTPRYLIKTRGQQVTLSCSPISGHRSVSWYQQTPGQGLQFLFEYFSETQRNKGNFPGRFSGRQFSNSRSEMNVSTLELGDSALYLCASSLGQEAFFGQGTRLTVV.

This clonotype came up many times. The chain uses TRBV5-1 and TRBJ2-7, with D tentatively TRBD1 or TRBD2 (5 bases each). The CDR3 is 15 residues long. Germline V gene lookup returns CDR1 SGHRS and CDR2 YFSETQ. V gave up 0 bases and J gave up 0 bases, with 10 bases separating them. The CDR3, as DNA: TGCGCCAGCAGCTTGGTGAGGGGCAGCTCCTACGAGCAGTACTTC. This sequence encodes CASSLVRGSSYEQYF.

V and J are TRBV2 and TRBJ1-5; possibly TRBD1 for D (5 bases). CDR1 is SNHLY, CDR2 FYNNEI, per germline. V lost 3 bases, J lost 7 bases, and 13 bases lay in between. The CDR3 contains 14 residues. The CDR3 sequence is CASSDSGGRQPQHF. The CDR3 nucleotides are TGTGCCAGCAGTGATTCGGGGGGGAGGCAGCCCCAGCATTTT.

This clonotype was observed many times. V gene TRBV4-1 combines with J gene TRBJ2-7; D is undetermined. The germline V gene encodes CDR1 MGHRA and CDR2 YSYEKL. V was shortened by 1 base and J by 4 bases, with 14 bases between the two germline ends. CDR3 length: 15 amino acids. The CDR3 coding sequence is TGCGCCAGCAGCCAAGTCGTCGGTGGGATTTACGAGCAGTACTTC. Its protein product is CASSQVVGGIYEQYF.

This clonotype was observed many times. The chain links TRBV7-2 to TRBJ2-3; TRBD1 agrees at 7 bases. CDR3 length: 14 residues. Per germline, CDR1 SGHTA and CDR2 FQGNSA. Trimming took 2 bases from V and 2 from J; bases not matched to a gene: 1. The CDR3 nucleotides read TGTGCCAGCAGCTTAAGGGGGCCCACAGATACGCAGTATTTT. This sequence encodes CASSLRGPTDTQYF.

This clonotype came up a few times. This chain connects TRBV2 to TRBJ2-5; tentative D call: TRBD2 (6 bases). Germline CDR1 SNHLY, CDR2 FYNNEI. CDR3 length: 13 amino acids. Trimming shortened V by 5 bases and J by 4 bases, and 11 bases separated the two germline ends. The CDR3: CASSQIGRETQYF. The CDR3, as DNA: TGTGCCAGCAGTCAAATCGGGAGAGAGACCCAGTACTTC.

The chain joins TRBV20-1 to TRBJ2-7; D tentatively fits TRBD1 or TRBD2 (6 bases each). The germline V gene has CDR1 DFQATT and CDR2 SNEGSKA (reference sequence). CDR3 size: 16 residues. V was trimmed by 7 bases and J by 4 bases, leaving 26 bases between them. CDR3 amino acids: CSVHQWGQLGGYEQYF. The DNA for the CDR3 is TGCAGTGTCCACCAATGGGGGCAACTCGGGGGATACGAGCAGTACTTC.

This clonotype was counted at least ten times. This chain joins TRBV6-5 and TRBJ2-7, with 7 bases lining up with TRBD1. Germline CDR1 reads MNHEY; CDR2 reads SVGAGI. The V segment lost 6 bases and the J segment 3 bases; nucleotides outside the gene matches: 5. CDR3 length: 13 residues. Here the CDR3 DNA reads TGTGCCAGCAGCCGACAGGGTTTCTACGAGCAGTACTTC. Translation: CASSRQGFYEQYF.

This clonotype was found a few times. CDR3 amino acids: CASTPGVQETQYF. CDR3 coding DNA: TGTGCCAGCACCCCTGGGGTACAGGAGACCCAGTACTTC. The rearrangement uses TRBV28 and TRBJ2-5; D remains unclear. CDR3 length: 13 residues. V gave up 7 bases and J gave up 5 bases, with 14 bases separating them. Germline-derived CDR1 and CDR2 are MDHEN and SYDVKM. Using reference TRBV28 and TRBJ2-5 for the parts outside the CDR3, the full variable domain is DVKVTQSSRYLVKRTGEKVFLECVQDMDHENMFWYRQDPGLGLRLIYFSYDVKMKEKGDIPEGYSVSREKKERFSLILESASTNQTSMYLCASTPGVQETQYFGPGTRLLVL.

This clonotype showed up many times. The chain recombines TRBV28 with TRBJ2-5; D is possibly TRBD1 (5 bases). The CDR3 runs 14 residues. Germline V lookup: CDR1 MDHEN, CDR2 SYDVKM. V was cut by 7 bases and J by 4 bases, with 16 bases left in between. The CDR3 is CASTGLRVGETQYF. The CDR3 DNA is TGTGCCAGCACAGGGTTGAGAGTTGGAGAGACCCAGTACTTC.